This TCR beta chain stems from a study of T cell responses to AZD1222 COVID-19 vaccine. Broader study findings: Epitopes outside B.1.351 and B.1.1.7 mutated regions reportedly drew nearly half of spike TCRs. Spike as a whole was targeted by vaccine-associated CD4 TCRs, dominant at 160-218 and 743-854.

TCRdb keeps only in-frame clones here, not all; method: immunoSEQ multiplex PCR. The table lists tens of thousands of clones, about nine tenths of them singletons, with around 5.8% in the top ten. Trimming pared 3 bases from V and 5 bases from J, leaving 10 bases between. Germline CDR1 and CDR2: DFQATT and SNEGSKA (reference sequence). The CDR3 length is 12 residues. About this clone: What it binds is unknown.

This receptor was obtained from an adult who received the AZD1222 COVID-19 vaccine. The sequencing used peripheral blood, collected 28 days after the second AZD1222 dose. The chain is built from TRBV20-1 and TRBJ1-1, with D possibly being TRBD1 (5 bases). CDR3 in amino acids: CSASIPGTEAFF. The CDR3 region has the DNA TGCAGTGCTAGTATCCCAGGGACTGAAGCTTTCTTT.